The sequence of this T cell receptor (beta chain) was determined in a study of response to subunit inactivated influenza vaccine. V was shortened by 6 bases and J by 3 bases, with 12 bases between the two germline ends. Germline CDR1 reads SGHAT; CDR2 reads FQNNGV. This CDR3 has 13 residues. Regarding this clonotype: The antigen is unknown.

Notes on the study in general: Few additional T cells are recruited per seasonal influenza vaccination, authors suggested.

TCRdb processed the RT-PCR reads anew with MiXCR; each CDR3 protein has one entry. The data show about 700,000 distinct CDR3 sequences, approximately 13% seen once. The chain links TRBV11-2 to TRBJ2-7; possibly TRBD1 or TRBD2 for D (5 bases each). Material: PBMCs from blood, obtained 14 to 15 days before vaccination. This TCR derives from a middle-aged man who received an inactivated influenza vaccine. In nucleotides, the CDR3 is TGTGCCAGCAGATCGGGACGGATCTACGAGCAGTACTTC. This sequence encodes CASRSGRIYEQYF.